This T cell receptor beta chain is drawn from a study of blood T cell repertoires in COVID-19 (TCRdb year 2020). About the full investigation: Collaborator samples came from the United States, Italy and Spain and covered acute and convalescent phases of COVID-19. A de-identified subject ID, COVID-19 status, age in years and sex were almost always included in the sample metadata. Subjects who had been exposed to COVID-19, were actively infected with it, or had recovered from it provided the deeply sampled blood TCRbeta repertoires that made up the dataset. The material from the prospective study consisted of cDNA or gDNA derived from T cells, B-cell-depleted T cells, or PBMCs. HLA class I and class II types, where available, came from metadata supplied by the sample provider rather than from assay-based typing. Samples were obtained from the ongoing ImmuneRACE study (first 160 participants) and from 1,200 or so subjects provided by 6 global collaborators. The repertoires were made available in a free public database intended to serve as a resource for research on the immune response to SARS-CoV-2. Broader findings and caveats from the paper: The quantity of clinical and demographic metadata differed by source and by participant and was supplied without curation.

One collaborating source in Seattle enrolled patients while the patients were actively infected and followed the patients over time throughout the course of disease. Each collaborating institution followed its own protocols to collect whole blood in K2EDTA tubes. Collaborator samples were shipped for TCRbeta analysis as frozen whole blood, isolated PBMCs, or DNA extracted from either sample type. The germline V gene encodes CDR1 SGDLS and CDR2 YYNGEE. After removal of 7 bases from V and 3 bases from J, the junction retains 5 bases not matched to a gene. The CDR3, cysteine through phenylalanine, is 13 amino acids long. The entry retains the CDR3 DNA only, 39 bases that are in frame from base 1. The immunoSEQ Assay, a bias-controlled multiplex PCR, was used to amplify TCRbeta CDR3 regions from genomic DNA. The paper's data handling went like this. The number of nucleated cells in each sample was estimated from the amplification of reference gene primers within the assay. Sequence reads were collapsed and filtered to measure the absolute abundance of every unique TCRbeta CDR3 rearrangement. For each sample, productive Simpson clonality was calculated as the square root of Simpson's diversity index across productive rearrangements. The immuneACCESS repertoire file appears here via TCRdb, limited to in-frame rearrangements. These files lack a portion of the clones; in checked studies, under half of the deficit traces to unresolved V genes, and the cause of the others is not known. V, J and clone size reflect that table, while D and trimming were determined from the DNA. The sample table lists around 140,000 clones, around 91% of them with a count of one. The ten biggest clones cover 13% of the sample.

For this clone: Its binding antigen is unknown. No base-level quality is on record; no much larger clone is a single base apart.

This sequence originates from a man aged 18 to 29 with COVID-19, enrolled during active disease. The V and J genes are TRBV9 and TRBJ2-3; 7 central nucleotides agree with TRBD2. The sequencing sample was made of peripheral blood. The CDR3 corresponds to CASATSMTDTQYF. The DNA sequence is TGTGCCAGCGCGACTAGCATGACAGATACGCAGTATTTT.